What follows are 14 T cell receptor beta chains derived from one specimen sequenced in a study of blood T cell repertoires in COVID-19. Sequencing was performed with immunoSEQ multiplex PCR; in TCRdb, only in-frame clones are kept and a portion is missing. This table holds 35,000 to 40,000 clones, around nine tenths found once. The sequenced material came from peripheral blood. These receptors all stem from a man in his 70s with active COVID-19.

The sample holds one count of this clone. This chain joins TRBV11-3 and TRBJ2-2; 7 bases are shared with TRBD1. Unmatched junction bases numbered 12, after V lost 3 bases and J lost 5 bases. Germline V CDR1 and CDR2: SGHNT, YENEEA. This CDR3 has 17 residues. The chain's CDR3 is CASSFTAKSGGTGELFF. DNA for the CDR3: TGTGCCAGCAGCTTCACCGCGAAGTCAGGGGGTACCGGGGAGCTGTTTTTT.

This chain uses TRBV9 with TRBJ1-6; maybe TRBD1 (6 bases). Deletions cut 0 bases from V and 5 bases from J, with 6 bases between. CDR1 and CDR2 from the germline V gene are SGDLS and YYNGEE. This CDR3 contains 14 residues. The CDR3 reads CASSVGTDNSPLHF. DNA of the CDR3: TGTGCCAGCAGCGTAGGGACAGATAATTCACCCCTCCACTTT. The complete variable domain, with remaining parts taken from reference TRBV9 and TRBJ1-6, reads DSGVTQTPKHLITATGQRVTLRCSPRSGDLSVYWYQQSLDQGLQFLIQYYNGEERAKGNILERFSAQQFPDLHSELNLSSLELGDSALYFCASSVGTDNSPLHFGNGTRLTVT.

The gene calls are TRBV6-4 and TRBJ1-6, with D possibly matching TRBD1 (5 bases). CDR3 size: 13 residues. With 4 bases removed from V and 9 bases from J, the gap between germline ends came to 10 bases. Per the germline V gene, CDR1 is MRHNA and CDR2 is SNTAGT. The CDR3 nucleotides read TGTGCCAGCAGTGTGACAGTAACTTCACCCCTCCACTTT. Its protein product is CASSVTVTSPLHF.

The CDR3, as DNA: TGTGCCAGCAGCGGCGGGAGCTCCTACGAGCAGTACTTC. This translates into CASSGGSSYEQYF. The chain employs TRBV9 and TRBJ2-7; TRBD2 aligns across 7 bases. The V gene's germline CDR1 is SGDLS and CDR2 YYNGEE. The CDR3 extends over 13 amino acids. V shed 3 bases and J 0 bases; nucleotides not matched to a gene: 0.

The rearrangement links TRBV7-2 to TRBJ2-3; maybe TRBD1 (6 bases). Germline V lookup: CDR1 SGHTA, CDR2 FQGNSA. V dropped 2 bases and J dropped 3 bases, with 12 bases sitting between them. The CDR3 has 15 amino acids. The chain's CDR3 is CASSLSSRGTDTQYF. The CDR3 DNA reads TGTGCCAGCAGCTTATCATCCAGGGGAACAGATACGCAGTATTTT.

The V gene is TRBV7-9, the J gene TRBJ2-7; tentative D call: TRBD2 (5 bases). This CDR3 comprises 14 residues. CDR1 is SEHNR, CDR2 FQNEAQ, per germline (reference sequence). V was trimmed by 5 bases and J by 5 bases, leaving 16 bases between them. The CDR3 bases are TGTGCCAGCAGCGCCTTAGAGGGTTTCGACGAGCAGTACTTC. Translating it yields CASSALEGFDEQYF.

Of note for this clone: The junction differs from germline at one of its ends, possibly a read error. CDR3 coding DNA: TGTGCTAGCAGCTTAACAGTACAGAAAGAGACCCAGTACTTC. The encoded protein is CASSLTVQKETQYF. The genes are TRBV7-7 and TRBJ2-5; D is undetermined. The CDR3 has 14 residues. From germline, CDR1 is SSHAT and CDR2 FNYEAQ (reference sequence).

Written as DNA, the CDR3 is TGCGCCAGCAGCTTGGGAGGGGGAAAAGAGACCCAGTACTTC. It specifies CASSLGGGKETQYF. V usage is TRBV5-1 and J usage is TRBJ2-5, with a possible D match to TRBD1 (6 bases). The V and J ends lost 0 bases and 3 bases respectively, with 9 bases between them. In germline, CDR1 is SGHRS, CDR2 YFSETQ. The CDR3 consists of 14 residues.

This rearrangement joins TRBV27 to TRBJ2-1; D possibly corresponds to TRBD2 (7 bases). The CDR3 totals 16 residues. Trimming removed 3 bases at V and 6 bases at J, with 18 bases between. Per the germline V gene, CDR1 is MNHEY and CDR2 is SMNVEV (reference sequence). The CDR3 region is CASSFGGATLRNEQFF. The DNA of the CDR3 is TGTGCCAGCAGTTTTGGGGGGGCGACGCTCCGCAATGAGCAGTTCTTC.

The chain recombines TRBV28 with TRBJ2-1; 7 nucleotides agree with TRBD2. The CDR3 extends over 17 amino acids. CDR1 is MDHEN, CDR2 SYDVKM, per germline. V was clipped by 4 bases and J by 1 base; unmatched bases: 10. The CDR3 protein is CASSSRVLAVSYNEQFF. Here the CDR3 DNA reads TGTGCCAGCAGTTCCCGGGTCCTAGCGGTATCCTACAATGAGCAGTTCTTC. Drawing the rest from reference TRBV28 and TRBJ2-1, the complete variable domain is DVKVTQSSRYLVKRTGEKVFLECVQDMDHENMFWYRQDPGLGLRLIYFSYDVKMKEKGDIPEGYSVSREKKERFSLILESASTNQTSMYLCASSSRVLAVSYNEQFFGPGTRLTVL.

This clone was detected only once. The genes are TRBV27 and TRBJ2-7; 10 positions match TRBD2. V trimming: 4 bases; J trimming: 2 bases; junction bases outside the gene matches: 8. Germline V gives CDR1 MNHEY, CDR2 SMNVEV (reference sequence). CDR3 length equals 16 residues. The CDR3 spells CASSSSTGLAAYEQYF. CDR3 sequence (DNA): TGTGCCAGCAGTTCCTCCACTGGACTAGCGGCCTACGAGCAGTACTTC.

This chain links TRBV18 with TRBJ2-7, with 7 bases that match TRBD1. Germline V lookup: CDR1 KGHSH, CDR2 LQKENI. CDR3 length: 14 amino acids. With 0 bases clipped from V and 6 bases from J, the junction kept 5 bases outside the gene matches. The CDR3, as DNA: TGTGCCAGCTCACCACCCTACAGGGGCCGCGAGCAGTACTTC. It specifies CASSPPYRGREQYF.

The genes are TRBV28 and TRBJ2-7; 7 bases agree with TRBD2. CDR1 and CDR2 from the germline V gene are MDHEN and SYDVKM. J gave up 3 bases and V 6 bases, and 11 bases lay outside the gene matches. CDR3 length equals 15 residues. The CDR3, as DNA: TGTGCCAGCAGACACCCGGGGGAGGGAGGCTACGAGCAGTACTTC. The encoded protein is CASRHPGEGGYEQYF.

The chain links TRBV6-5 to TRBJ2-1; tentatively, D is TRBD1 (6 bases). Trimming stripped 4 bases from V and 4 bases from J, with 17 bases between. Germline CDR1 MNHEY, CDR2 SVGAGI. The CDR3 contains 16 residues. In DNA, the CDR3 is TGTGCCAGCAGTTCCTCAGGACAGCCACCATACAATGAGCAGTTCTTC. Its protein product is CASSSSGQPPYNEQFF.